This T cell receptor beta chain was identified during a study of blood T cell repertoires in COVID-19. Study-wide context: Sample material is recorded as cDNA or gDNA derived from T cells, B-cell-depleted T cells, or PBMCs.

TCRdb's copy holds only in-frame clones and misses some; the assay was immunoSEQ multiplex PCR. The table lists roughly 280,000 clones, about 88% of them singletons. This CDR3 comprises 14 residues. Per the germline V gene, CDR1 is LNHNV and CDR2 is YYDKDF (reference sequence). Trimming cost V 4 bases and J 4 bases, with 13 bases left between them. The source material was peripheral blood. This clonotype originated in a young man with active or convalescent COVID-19. The chain employs TRBV15 and TRBJ1-2; D is possibly TRBD1 (5 bases). The CDR3 is CATSTAETVYGYTF. In DNA, the CDR3 is TGTGCCACCAGCACGGCAGAGACAGTCTATGGCTACACCTTC.